One T cell receptor (beta chain) is described in this entry. The antigen is unknown. This record belongs to a study of cytomegalovirus exposure and HLA in healthy donors. It was with 60 Vbeta and 13 Jbeta primers that the PCR ran. Profiling relied on immunoSEQ multiplex PCR, and the TCRdb table lists in-frame clones only, not all of them. Here the sample spans roughly 80,000 clones, roughly 69% being singletons. Trimming cost V 6 bases and J 7 bases, with 13 bases left between them. Germline lookup yields CDR1 MNHEY and CDR2 SMNVEV (reference sequence). The CDR3 length is 12 residues. Study-wide results and limits: A later analysis showed HLA-associated TCR beta chains outstripping equally common others in clonal expansion. In a later analysis, parvovirus B19, influenza, CMV and Epstein-Barr virus appeared linked to several top co-occurrence clusters. Diagnosis of cytomegalovirus status made by the classifier reportedly showed high specificity and sensitivity. Overall, approximately 180 TCR beta chains were annotated as cytomegalovirus-associated.

The chain has TRBV27 and TRBJ2-7, with D perhaps matching TRBD2 (7 bases). This TCR was recovered from a woman aged 45-65 years in good health and CMV-seropositive. The specimen sequenced was PBMCs. CDR3 DNA: TGTGCCAGCAGACGGGGGGCGGAGGAGCAGTACTTC. Amino acid sequence: CASRRGAEEQYF.